This entry lists 5 T cell receptor beta chains sequenced from one sample in a study of graft-versus-host responses after intestinal transplantation. Sequencing used immunoSEQ multiplex PCR; TCRdb keeps in-frame clones, though not all of them. Seen here are approximately 70,000 clones, roughly 92% observed once, and the top ten hold roughly 6.7%. Material: bone marrow, obtained 700 to 750 days after intestinal transplantation. The receptors come from a human patient who received an intestinal transplant, so some T cells may come from the graft donor.

This chain uses TRBV2 with TRBJ2-1; D is perhaps TRBD1 or TRBD2 (6 bases each). Germline loops: CDR1 SNHLY, CDR2 FYNNEI. There are 15 residues in the CDR3. V was cut by 4 bases and J by 10 bases, with 20 bases left in between. Here the CDR3 reads CASSVSLQGGKEQFF. CDR3 nucleotide sequence: TGTGCCAGCAGTGTCTCCCTACAGGGAGGTAAGGAGCAGTTCTTC.

The J gene is TRBJ2-1, the V gene TRBV2; 11 bases match TRBD2. Unmatched junction bases numbered 9, after V lost 10 bases and J lost 7 bases. The length of the CDR3 is 14 residues. Germline V gene data show CDR1 as SNHLY and CDR2 as FYNNEI. The CDR3 nucleotides read TGTGCCACTAAACTAGCGGGGGAGAGAAATGAGCAGTTCTTC. It specifies CATKLAGERNEQFF.

The chain joins TRBV12-5 to TRBJ1-6; the D is unclear. Germline CDR1 LGHNT, CDR2 FRNRAP. V lost 1 base and J lost 10, with 8 bases in between. There are 13 residues in the CDR3. The chain's CDR3 is CASGLEVRSPLHF. CDR3 bases: TGTGCTAGTGGTTTGGAGGTGCGCTCACCCCTCCACTTT.

The chain recombines TRBV2 with TRBJ1-6; weak D call: TRBD1 (6 bases). This CDR3 contains 17 residues. Germline assignment: CDR1 SNHLY and CDR2 FYNNEI. Trimming took off 2 bases at V and 9 bases at J, with 20 bases between the two ends. The CDR3, as DNA: TGTGCCAGCAGTGAAACCTTGACAGGCCTCCTCACTTCACCCCTCCACTTT. Its protein product is CASSETLTGLLTSPLHF.

CDR3 amino acids: CASSPKWSGELFF. Written as DNA, the CDR3 is TGTGCCAGCAGCCCCAAATGGTCCGGGGAGCTGTTTTTT. V gene TRBV7-3 combines with J gene TRBJ2-2; unclear D gene. The CDR3 is 13 amino acids. The V end lost 5 bases, the J end lost 6 bases, and 10 bases lay between the germline ends. CDR1 is SGHTA, CDR2 FQGTGA, per germline.